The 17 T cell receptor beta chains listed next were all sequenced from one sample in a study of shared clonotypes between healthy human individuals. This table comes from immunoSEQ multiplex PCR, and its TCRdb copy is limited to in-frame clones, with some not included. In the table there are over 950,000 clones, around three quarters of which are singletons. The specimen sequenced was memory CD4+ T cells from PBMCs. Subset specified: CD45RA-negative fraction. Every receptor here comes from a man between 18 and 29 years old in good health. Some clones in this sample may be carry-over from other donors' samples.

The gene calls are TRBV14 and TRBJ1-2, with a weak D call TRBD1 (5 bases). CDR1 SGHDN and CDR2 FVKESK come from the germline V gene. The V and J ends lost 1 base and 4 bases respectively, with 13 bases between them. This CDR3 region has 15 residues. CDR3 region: CASSQVRTGFYGYTF. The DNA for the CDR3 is TGTGCCAGCAGCCAAGTGCGAACAGGTTTCTATGGCTACACCTTC.

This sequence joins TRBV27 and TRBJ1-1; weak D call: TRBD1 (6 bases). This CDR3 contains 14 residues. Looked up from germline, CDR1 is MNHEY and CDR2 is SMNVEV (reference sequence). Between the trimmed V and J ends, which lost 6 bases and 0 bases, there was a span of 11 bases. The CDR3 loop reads CASRRNRVNTEAFF. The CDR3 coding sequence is TGTGCCAGCAGGAGGAACAGGGTGAACACTGAAGCTTTCTTT.

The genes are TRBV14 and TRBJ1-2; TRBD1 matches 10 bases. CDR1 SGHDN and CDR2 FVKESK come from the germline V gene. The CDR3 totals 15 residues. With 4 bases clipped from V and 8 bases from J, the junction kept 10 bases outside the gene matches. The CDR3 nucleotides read TGTGCCAGCAGCCCCCTTGATGACAGGGGGCTGGGCTACACCTTC. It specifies CASSPLDDRGLGYTF. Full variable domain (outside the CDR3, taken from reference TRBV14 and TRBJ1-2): EAGVTQFPSHSVIEKGQTVTLRCDPISGHDNLYWYRRVMGKEIKFLLHFVKESKQDESGMPNNRFLAERTGGTYSTLKVQPAELEDSGVYFCASSPLDDRGLGYTFGSGTRLTVV.

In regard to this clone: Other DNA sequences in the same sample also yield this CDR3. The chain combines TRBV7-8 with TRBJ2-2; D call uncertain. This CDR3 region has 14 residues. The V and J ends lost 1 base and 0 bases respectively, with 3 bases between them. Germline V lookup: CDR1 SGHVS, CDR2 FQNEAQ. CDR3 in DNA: TGTGCCAGCAGCTTAGTTCCGAACACCGGGGAGCTGTTTTTT. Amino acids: CASSLVPNTGELFF.

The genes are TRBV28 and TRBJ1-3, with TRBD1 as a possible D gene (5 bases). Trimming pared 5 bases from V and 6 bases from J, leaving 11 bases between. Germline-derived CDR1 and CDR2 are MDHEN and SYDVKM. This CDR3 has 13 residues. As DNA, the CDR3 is TGTGCCAGCAGTCGACAGTGGGAAAACACCATATATTTT. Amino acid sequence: CASSRQWENTIYF. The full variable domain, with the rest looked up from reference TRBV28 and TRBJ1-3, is DVKVTQSSRYLVKRTGEKVFLECVQDMDHENMFWYRQDPGLGLRLIYFSYDVKMKEKGDIPEGYSVSREKKERFSLILESASTNQTSMYLCASSRQWENTIYFGEGSWLTVV.

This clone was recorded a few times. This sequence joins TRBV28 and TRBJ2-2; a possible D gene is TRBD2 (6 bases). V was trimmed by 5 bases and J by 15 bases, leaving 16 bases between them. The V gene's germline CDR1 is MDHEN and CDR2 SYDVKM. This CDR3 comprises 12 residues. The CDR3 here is CASSRAGGVVFF. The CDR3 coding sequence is TGTGCCAGCAGTCGAGCCGGAGGGGTGGTGTTTTTT.

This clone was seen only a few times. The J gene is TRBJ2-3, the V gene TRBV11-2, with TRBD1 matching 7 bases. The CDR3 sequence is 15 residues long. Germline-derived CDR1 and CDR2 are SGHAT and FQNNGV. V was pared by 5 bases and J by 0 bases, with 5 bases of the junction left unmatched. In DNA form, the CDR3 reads TGTGCCAGCAGCAAAGGGACAGCAAGCACAGATACGCAGTATTTT. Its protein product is CASSKGTASTDTQYF.

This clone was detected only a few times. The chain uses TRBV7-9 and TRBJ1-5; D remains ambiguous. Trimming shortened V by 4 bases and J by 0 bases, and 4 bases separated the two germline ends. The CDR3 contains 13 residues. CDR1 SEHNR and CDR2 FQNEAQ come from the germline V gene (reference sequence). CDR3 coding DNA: TGTGCCAGCAGCTCAAATAGCAATCAGCCCCAGCATTTT. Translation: CASSSNSNQPQHF.

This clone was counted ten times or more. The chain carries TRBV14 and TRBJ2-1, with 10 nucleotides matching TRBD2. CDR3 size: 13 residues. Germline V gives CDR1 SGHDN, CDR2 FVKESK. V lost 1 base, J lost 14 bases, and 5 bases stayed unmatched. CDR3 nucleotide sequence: TGTGCCAGCAGCCAAGTCACCACTAGCGGGAAGTTCTTC. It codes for CASSQVTTSGKFF.

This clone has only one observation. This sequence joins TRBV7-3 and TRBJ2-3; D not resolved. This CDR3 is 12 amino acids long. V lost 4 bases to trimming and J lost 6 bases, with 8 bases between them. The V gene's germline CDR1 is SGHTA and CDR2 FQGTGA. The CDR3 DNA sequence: TGTGCCAGCAGCTCCCGTTCGGATACGCAGTATTTT. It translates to CASSSRSDTQYF.

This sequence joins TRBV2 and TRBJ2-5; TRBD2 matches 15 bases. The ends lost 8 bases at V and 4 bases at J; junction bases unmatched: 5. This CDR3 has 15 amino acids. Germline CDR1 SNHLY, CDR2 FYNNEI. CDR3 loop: CASDGLAGGRETQYF. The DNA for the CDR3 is TGTGCCAGCGATGGACTAGCGGGAGGGCGAGAGACCCAGTACTTC.

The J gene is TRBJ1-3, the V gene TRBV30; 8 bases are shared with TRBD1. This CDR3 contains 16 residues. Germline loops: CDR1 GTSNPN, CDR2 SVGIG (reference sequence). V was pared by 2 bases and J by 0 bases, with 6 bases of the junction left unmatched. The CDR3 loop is CAWSTPGTGSGNTIYF. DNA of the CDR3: TGTGCCTGGAGTACTCCCGGGACAGGCTCTGGAAACACCATATATTTT.

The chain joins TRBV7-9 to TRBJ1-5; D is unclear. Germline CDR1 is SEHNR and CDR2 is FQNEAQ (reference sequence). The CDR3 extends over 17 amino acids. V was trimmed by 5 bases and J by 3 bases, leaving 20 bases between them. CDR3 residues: CASSTKTLTGPNQPQHF. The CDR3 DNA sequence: TGTGCCAGCAGCACAAAGACCCTAACGGGCCCCAATCAGCCCCAGCATTTT.

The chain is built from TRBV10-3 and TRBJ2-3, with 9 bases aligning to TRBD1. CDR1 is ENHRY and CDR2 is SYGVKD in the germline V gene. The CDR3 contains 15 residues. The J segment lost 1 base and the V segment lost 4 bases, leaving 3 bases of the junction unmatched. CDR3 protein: CAISGGDRGTDTQYF. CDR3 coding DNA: TGTGCCATCAGTGGGGGGGACAGGGGCACAGATACGCAGTATTTT.

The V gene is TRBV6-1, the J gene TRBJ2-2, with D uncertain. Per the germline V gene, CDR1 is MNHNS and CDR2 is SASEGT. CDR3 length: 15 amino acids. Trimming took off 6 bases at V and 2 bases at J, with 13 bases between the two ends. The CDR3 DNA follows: TGTGCCAGCAGAACAGAGCATGCAAACACCGGGGAGCTGTTTTTT. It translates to CASRTEHANTGELFF.

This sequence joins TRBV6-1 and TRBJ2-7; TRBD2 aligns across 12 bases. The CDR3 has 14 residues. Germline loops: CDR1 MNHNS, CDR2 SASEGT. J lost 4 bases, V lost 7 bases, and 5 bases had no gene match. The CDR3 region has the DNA TGTGCCAGCATCGGACTAGCGGGAACATACGAGCAGTACTTC. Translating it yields CASIGLAGTYEQYF.

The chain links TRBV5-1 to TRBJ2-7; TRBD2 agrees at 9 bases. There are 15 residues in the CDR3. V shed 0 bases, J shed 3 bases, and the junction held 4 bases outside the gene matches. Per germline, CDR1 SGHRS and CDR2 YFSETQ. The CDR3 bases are TGCGCCAGCAGCTTGGACGGACTAGCGAGCTACGAGCAGTACTTC. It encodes CASSLDGLASYEQYF.